The entry that follows covers one T cell receptor beta chain sequence. As originally analysed: From reference gene primer amplification, estimates of nucleated cell counts were derived. The protocol was immunoSEQ multiplex PCR, while the TCRdb copy is restricted to in-frame clones and leaves out a portion. V and J calls and clone size are as listed in that table; D and trimming were resolved from the DNA. Of about 140,000 clones listed, roughly 88% are singletons. Donors were grouped by their self-reported clinical history. Contact with a PCR-confirmed or clinician-diagnosed COVID-19 case occurred within 2 weeks of entry. This sample is part of a study of blood T cell repertoires in COVID-19. The wider study: There were acute and convalescent COVID-19 samples, and they came from the United States, Italy and Spain.

Germline loops: CDR1 SGHTA, CDR2 FQGNSA. The CDR3 spans 14 residues. After removal of 3 bases from V and 6 bases from J, the junction contained 6 bases not matched to a gene. Sequenced sample: PBMCs or T cells enriched from blood (not recorded which). This chain joins TRBV7-2 and TRBJ2-3, with 7 bases lining up with TRBD2. The receptor was derived from a man in his 70s who had been exposed to COVID-19. The CDR3 bases are TGTGCCAGCAGCTTGACGCGACTAGCCGATACGCAGTATTTT. Protein: CASSLTRLADTQYF. The full variable domain, its missing parts supplied by reference TRBV7-2 and TRBJ2-3, is GAGVSQSPSNKVTEKGKDVELRCDPISGHTALYWYRQSLGQGLEFLIYFQGNSAPDKSGLPSDRFSAERTGGSVSTLTIQRTQQEDSAVYLCASSLTRLADTQYFGPGTRLTVL.